These 9 T cell receptor beta chains originate from one sample sequenced in a study of cytomegalovirus exposure and HLA in healthy donors. A multiplex PCR was run with 60 Vbeta primers and 13 Jbeta primers. Profiling relied on immunoSEQ multiplex PCR, and the TCRdb table lists in-frame clones only, not all of them. This sample has some 150,000 clones, with roughly three quarters found just once. The sample comprised PBMCs. These receptors were taken from a woman aged 45-60 years in good health and CMV-seronegative.

This clone was observed a few times. The junction shows a germline mismatch at one end, possibly a read error. J is TRBJ1-1 and V is TRBV7-7; D unclear. The CDR3 consists of 13 residues. Per germline, CDR1 SSHAT and CDR2 FNYEAQ (reference sequence). CDR3: CASSPTPGAEAFF. In nucleotides, the CDR3 is TGTGCTAGCAGCCCCACGCCGGGAGCTGAAGCTTTCTTT.

This chain uses TRBV7-2 with TRBJ2-2; TRBD2 agrees at 13 bases. J gave up 5 bases and V 5 bases, and 2 bases lay outside the gene matches. Germline assignment: CDR1 SGHTA and CDR2 FQGNSA. The CDR3 has 15 residues. The CDR3 is CASSRTSGGTGELFF. The CDR3, as DNA: TGTGCCAGCAGCCGGACTAGCGGGGGAACCGGGGAGCTGTTTTTT. Filled out from reference TRBV7-2 and TRBJ2-2, the complete variable domain reads GAGVSQSPSNKVTEKGKDVELRCDPISGHTALYWYRQSLGQGLEFLIYFQGNSAPDKSGLPSDRFSAERTGGSVSTLTIQRTQQEDSAVYLCASSRTSGGTGELFFGEGSRLTVL.

The chain carries TRBV30 and TRBJ1-4; TRBD1 matches at 9 bases. The germline V gene has CDR1 GTSNPN and CDR2 SVGIG (reference sequence). The CDR3 is made up of 13 amino acids. V trimming: 4 bases; J trimming: 6 bases; junction bases outside the gene matches: 3. Written as DNA, the CDR3 is TGTGCCTGGACTCGGGACAGGGATGAAAAACTGTTTTTT. This encodes CAWTRDRDEKLFF.

The gene calls are TRBV4-3 and TRBJ1-2; possibly TRBD1 for D (6 bases). There are 15 residues in the CDR3. Germline CDR1 is LGHNA and CDR2 is YSLEER. With 1 base removed from V and 7 bases from J, the gap between germline ends came to 16 bases. CDR3 amino acids: CASSQGYREGGGYTF. DNA for the CDR3: TGCGCCAGCAGCCAAGGTTACAGGGAAGGTGGTGGCTACACCTTC.

V gene TRBV29-1 combines with J gene TRBJ2-7; weak D call: TRBD1 (6 bases). V was trimmed by 0 bases and J by 5 bases, leaving 14 bases between them. Looked up from germline, CDR1 is SQVTM and CDR2 is ANQGSEA. The CDR3 spans 14 residues. In DNA form, the CDR3 reads TGCAGCGTTGAAGAGGTTACAGGGAAGAACGAGCAGTACTTC. It is translated as CSVEEVTGKNEQYF.

The V and J genes are TRBV28 and TRBJ1-1; the D is unclear. The ends were cut back, 5 bases at V and 0 bases at J, with 13 bases in the middle. Germline lookup yields CDR1 MDHEN and CDR2 SYDVKM. This CDR3 spans 15 amino acids. The CDR3 spells CASSPRRALNTEAFF. CDR3 in DNA: TGTGCCAGCAGTCCCCGACGAGCGTTGAACACTGAAGCTTTCTTT.

The rearrangement joins TRBV14 to TRBJ2-3; D perhaps matches TRBD2 (6 bases). The CDR3 totals 13 residues. Germline CDR1 reads SGHDN; CDR2 reads FVKESK. Trimming shortened V by 3 bases and J by 5 bases, and 9 bases separated the two germline ends. Here the CDR3 reads CASSQVSGDTQYF. The CDR3 DNA is TGTGCCAGCAGCCAGGTTAGCGGAGATACGCAGTATTTT.

This chain uses TRBV2 with TRBJ1-1; D is unresolved. The CDR3 has 14 residues. Deletions cut 1 base from V and 0 bases from J, with 6 bases between. Per germline, CDR1 SNHLY and CDR2 FYNNEI. CDR3: CASSEVTLNTEAFF. The CDR3 DNA reads TGTGCCAGCAGTGAAGTTACACTGAACACTGAAGCTTTCTTT.

The J gene is TRBJ1-1, the V gene TRBV7-6; the match to TRBD1 covers 7 bases. After removal of 0 bases from V and 2 bases from J, the junction contained 0 bases not matched to a gene. CDR3 length equals 14 residues. CDR1 and CDR2 from the germline V gene are SGHVS and FNYEAQ. The CDR3 nucleotides read TGTGCCAGCAGCTTAGCAGGGGGCAACACTGAAGCTTTCTTT. Translating gives CASSLAGGNTEAFF. Based on the CDR3 plus reference TRBV7-6 and TRBJ1-1, the full variable domain is GAGVSQSPRYKVTKRGQDVALRCDPISGHVSLYWYRQALGQGPEFLTYFNYEAQQDKSGLPNDRFSAERPEGSISTLTIQRTEQRDSAMYRCASSLAGGNTEAFFGQGTRLTVV.